This T cell receptor beta chain was recorded in a study of blood T cell repertoires in COVID-19. Study context: PBMCs, B-cell-depleted T cells, or T cells were the source of the cDNA or gDNA that made up the material.

Libraries were prepared by immunoSEQ multiplex PCR; TCRdb keeps only in-frame clonotypes and omits some of them. Seen here are 130,000 or so clones, 70% to 90% observed once, and the top ten hold around 17%. The CDR3 has 15 residues. Germline CDR1 is SGDLS and CDR2 is YYNGEE. Trimming shortened V by 1 base and J by 4 bases, and 11 bases separated the two germline ends. The clonotype was recovered from a woman aged 45-59 years who had recovered from COVID-19. Input material: peripheral blood. The gene calls are TRBV9 and TRBJ2-2; TRBD2 might be the D (7 bases). The CDR3 DNA follows: TGTGCCAGCAGCGTACGGGGGGCGGGCACCGGGGAGCTGTTTTTT. The encoded protein is CASSVRGAGTGELFF.